This is a list of T cell receptor beta chains from one sample in a study of blood T cell repertoires in COVID-19. Assay: immunoSEQ multiplex PCR; the TCRdb copy retains only in-frame clones and omits some. The sample has 310,000 or so clones; approximately 86% are singletons. Sample: peripheral blood. These receptors all come from a young man with COVID-19, enrolled during active disease. Each CDR3 is given with its conserved first and last residue. A D gene is named only where the DNA matches it firmly. Some rows mark clone size as missing; the rest say once, few, many or name a class of expanded clone.

j_gene,abundance,v_gene,d_gene,CDR3nt,CDR3aa
TRBJ1-4,.,TRBV25-1,TRBD1,TGTGCCAGCAGCGAGACAGGGGCGGGAGATGAAAAACTGTTTTTT,CASSETGAGDEKLFF
TRBJ2-7,.,TRBV6-6,.,TGTGCCAGCAGTTCCGGCTCCTACGAGCAGTACTTC,CASSSGSYEQYF
TRBJ2-1,.,TRBV9,TRBD2,TGTGCCAGCAGCGAGAGCGGGAGCGGGTACAATGAGCAGTTCTTC,CASSESGSGYNEQFF
TRBJ2-2,.,TRBV7-3,.,TGTGCCAGCAGCCCCCAAATACTCACCGGGGAGCTGTTTTTT,CASSPQILTGELFF
TRBJ2-7,few,TRBV7-9,.,TGTGCCAGCAGCTTAGGTGTTGGGGCCGCGCTGCAGCAGTACTTC,CASSLGVGAALQQYF
TRBJ2-7,.,TRBV9,.,TGTGCCAGCAGCCCCATAGGGGACACCAACTACGAGCAGTACTTC,CASSPIGDTNYEQYF
TRBJ1-2,.,TRBV9,TRBD1,TGTGCCAGCAGCCCACCCCCCGGCAGGGGGCAAAACTATGGCTACACCTTC,CASSPPPGRGQNYGYTF
TRBJ2-5,.,TRBV24-1,.,TGTGCCACCAGTCACTCCTGGGCCCAAGAGACCCAGTACTTC,CATSHSWAQETQYF
TRBJ2-3,.,TRBV7-9,TRBD2,TGTGCCAGCAGCTCCGGACTAGGCCGTGCGGATACGCAGTATTTT,CASSSGLGRADTQYF
TRBJ1-2,.,TRBV6-5,TRBD1,TGTGCCAGCAGCCAATCAGGGGGCGTAAGTGGCTACACCTTC,CASSQSGGVSGYTF
TRBJ1-5,.,TRBV7-9,.,TGTGCCAGCAGCCCGCGGGGGGTAGGGAATCAGCCCCAGCATTTT,CASSPRGVGNQPQHF
TRBJ1-2,once,TRBV28,.,TGTGCCAGCAGTTTTTTGGTCAGGGACTATGGCTACACCTTC,CASSFLVRDYGYTF
TRBJ1-2,.,TRBV27,TRBD1,TGTGCCAGCAGTACCGGGACAGAGTATGGCTACACCTTC,CASSTGTEYGYTF
TRBJ1-2,.,TRBV7-2,TRBD1,TGTGCCAGCAGCTTAGCCGGCAGGGGGTACTATGGCTACACCTTC,CASSLAGRGYYGYTF